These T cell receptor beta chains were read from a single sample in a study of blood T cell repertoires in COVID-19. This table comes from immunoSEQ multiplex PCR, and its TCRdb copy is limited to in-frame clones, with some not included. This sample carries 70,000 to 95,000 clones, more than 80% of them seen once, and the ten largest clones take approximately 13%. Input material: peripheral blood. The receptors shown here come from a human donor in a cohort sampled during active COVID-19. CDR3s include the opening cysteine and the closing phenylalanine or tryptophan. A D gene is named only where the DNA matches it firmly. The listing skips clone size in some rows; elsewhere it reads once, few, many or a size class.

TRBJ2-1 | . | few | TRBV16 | TGTGCCAGCAGCCTTCACACCAGCTCCTACAATGAGCAGTTCTTC | CASSLHTSSYNEQFF
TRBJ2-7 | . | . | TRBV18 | TGTGCCAGCTCACCAGTGAGGGGGCCCGGAGGGGAGCAGTACTTC | CASSPVRGPGGEQYF
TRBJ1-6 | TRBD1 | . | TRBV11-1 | TGTGCCAGCAGCTTCAGGGGGAGTAATTCACCCCTCCACTTT | CASSFRGSNSPLHF
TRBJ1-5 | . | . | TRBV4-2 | TGTGCCAGCAGCCGACAACAGGGAGAGCCCCAGCATTTT | CASSRQQGEPQHF
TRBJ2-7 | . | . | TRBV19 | TGTGCCAGTAGTGTCCCCATGGGCAGGCTCTACGAGCAGTACTTC | CASSVPMGRLYEQYF
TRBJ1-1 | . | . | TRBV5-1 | TGCGCCAGCAGCTCCTCAAGTAAGACAGGAAAGACTGAAGCTTTCTTT | CASSSSSKTGKTEAFF
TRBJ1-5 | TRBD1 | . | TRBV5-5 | TGTGCCAGCAGCTTAGGACAGGGGATTGATCAGCCCCAGCATTTT | CASSLGQGIDQPQHF
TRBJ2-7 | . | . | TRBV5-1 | TGCGCCAGCAGCCCGGGGGTCTCCTACGAGCAGTACTTC | CASSPGVSYEQYF
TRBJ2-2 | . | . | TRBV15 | TGTGCCACCACCGGGAGGCAGGGGGCTCTCACCGGGGAGCTGTTTTTT | CATTGRQGALTGELFF
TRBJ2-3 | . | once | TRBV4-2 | TGTGCCAGCAGCCAAGAACCAGCCGGCGGGGGCACAGATACGCAGTATTTT | CASSQEPAGGGTDTQYF
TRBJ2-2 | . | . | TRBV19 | TGTGCCACCAAGGGGAGGGGGCTAGCGGGCCAGGGGACCGGGGAGCTGTTTTTT | CATKGRGLAGQGTGELFF
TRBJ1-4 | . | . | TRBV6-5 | TGTGCCAGCAGTTACCAATCCCGGGGTGGGAAAAAACTGTTTTTT | CASSYQSRGGKKLFF
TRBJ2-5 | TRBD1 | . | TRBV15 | TGTGCCACCAGCCGTAATCGACAGGGGTGGCAAGAGACCCAGTACTTC | CATSRNRQGWQETQYF
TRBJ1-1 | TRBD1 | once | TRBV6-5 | TGTGCCAGCCACAGGGGGGCTGAAGCTTTCTTT | CASHRGAEAFF
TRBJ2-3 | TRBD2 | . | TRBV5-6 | TGTGCCAGCAGCTTTTCGGGACTAGCGGGGGGGCAAGGAGATACGCAGTATTTT | CASSFSGLAGGQGDTQYF
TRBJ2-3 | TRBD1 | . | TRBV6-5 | TGTGCCAGCAGCGTCCGGGACAGGGGAGGAGATACGCAGTATTTT | CASSVRDRGGDTQYF
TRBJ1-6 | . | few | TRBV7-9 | TGTGCCAGCAGCTTGGAATCCGGACAGATCTATTCACCCCTCCACTTT | CASSLESGQIYSPLHF
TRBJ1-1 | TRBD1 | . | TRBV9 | TGTGCCAGCAGTGGACAGGGGGCCTTGAACACTGAAGCTTTCTTT | CASSGQGALNTEAFF
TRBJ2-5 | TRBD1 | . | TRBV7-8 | TGTGCCAGCAGCCCTGAGGTATACAGGGGGCTGGAGACCCAGTACTTC | CASSPEVYRGLETQYF
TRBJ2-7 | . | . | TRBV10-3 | TGTGCCATCAGTAAAGACAGAGGCGACCTTTACGAGCAGTACTTC | CAISKDRGDLYEQYF
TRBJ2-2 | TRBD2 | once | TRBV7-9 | TGTGCCGCCGGGATAGCGGGGCTTACCGGGGAGCTGTTTTTT | CAAGIAGLTGELFF
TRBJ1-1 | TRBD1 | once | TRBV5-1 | TGCGCCAGCAGCCCGGACAGGGGGCTTGTGACTGAAGCTTTCTTT | CASSPDRGLVTEAFF
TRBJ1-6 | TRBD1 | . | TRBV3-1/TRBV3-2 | TGTGCCAGCAGCCAAGAGGGACAGGCAAATTCACCCCTCCACTTT | CASSQEGQANSPLHF
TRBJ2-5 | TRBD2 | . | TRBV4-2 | TGTGCCAGCAGCCAAGAACTTCTAGCGGGGGTAGGTGCAGAGACCCAGTACTTC | CASSQELLAGVGAETQYF
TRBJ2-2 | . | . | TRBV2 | TGTGCCAGCAGTGAAACTCCGAACACCGGGGAGCTGTTTTTT | CASSETPNTGELFF
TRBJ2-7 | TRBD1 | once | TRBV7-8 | TGTGCCAGCAGCCAACTGACAGGGGGAGTTAGCGAGCAGTACTTC | CASSQLTGGVSEQYF
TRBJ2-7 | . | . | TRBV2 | TGTGCCAGCAGTCGACAGTTAACCTACGAGCAGTACTTC | CASSRQLTYEQYF
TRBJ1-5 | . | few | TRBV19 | TGTGCCAGTACCCTTTCTGAGGGGCCCCAGCATTTT | CASTLSEGPQHF
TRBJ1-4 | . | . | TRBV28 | TGTGCCACCAAATTAGCAAATGAAAAACTGTTTTTT | CATKLANEKLFF
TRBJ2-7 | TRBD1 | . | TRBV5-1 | TGCGCCAGCAGTACCGGGACAGGGAGCTCCTACGAGCAGTACTTC | CASSTGTGSSYEQYF
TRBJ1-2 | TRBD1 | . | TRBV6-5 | TGTGCCATCACAACGGACAGGGGGTATGGCTACACCTTC | CAITTDRGYGYTF
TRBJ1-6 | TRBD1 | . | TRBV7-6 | TGTGCCAGCAGCCATAGGGGGCGGACAGGGAATTCACCCCTCCACTTT | CASSHRGRTGNSPLHF
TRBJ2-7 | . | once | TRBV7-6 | TGTGCCAGCAGCTTAAGGTCAGGGATGAACTACGAGCAGTACTTC | CASSLRSGMNYEQYF
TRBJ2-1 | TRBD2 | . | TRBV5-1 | TGCGCCAGCAGCTTGGTACCCCCCAGGTTAGCGGGGGAGTCCTACAATGAGCAGTTCTTC | CASSLVPPRLAGESYNEQFF
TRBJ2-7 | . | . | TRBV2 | TGTGCCAGCAGTAACCCACTCCGAGGCGAGCAGTACTTC | CASSNPLRGEQYF
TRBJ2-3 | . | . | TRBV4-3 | TGCGCCAGCAGCCAAGGACTAGGGTACACAGATACGCAGTATTTT | CASSQGLGYTDTQYF
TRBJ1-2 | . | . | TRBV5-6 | TGTGCCAGCAGCTTGGGGCCCGAATTAAACTATGGCTACACCTTC | CASSLGPELNYGYTF
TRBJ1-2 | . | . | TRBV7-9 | TGTGCCAGCAGCTTACCAGGGAACTATGGCTACACCTTC | CASSLPGNYGYTF
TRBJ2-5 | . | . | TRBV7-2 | TGTGCCAGCAGCTTCAATAGCGTATATGAGACCCAGTACTTC | CASSFNSVYETQYF
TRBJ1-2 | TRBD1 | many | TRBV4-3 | TGCGCCAGCAGCCAAGATAGTTTGGCAGGGGGCGGCTACACCTTC | CASSQDSLAGGGYTF
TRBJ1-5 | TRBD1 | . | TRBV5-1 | TGCGCCAGCAGGCCGGACAGGGACAATCAGCCCCAGCATTTT | CASRPDRDNQPQHF
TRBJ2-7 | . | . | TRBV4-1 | TGCGCCAGCAGCCTACGACTAGCCTACGAGCAGTACTTC | CASSLRLAYEQYF
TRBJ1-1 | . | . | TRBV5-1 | TGCGCCAGCAGCTTCGGGCAGGGGTCTGAAGCTTTCTTT | CASSFGQGSEAFF
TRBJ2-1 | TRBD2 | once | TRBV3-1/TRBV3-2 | TGTGCCAGCAGCCGGGCGGGGGAATGGAATGAGCAGTTCTTC | CASSRAGEWNEQFF
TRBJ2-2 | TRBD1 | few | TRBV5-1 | TGCGCCAGCAGCTACGGGACAGCGAACACCGGGGAGCTGTTTTTT | CASSYGTANTGELFF
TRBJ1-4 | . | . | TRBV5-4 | TGTGCCAGCAGCTTGTCAAGCAGGGGACCGAATGAAAAACTGTTTTTT | CASSLSSRGPNEKLFF
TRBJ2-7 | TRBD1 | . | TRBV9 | TGTGCCAGCAGCGTAGGGAACAGGGGCGAGCAGTACTTC | CASSVGNRGEQYF
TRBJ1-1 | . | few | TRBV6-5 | TGTGCCAGCAGTTTGGGAGGGGGGGACACTGAAGCTTTCTTT | CASSLGGGDTEAFF
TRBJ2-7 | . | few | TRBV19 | TGTGCCTCAATAAGCCCCTACGAGCAGTACTTC | CASISPYEQYF
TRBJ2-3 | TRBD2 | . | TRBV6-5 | TGTGCCACTTCCGGGACTAGCGATGAGGATACGCAGTATTTT | CATSGTSDEDTQYF
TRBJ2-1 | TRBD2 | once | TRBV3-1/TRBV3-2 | TGTGCCAGCAGCCAAGTGGCGACTAGCGGGGGCTCCTACAATGAGCAGTTCTTC | CASSQVATSGGSYNEQFF
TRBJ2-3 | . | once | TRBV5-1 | TGCGCCAGCAGGGCGGCAGATACGCAGTATTTT | CASRAADTQYF
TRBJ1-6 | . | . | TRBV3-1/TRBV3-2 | TGTGCCAGCAGCCAAGAACAGGGATTTTATTCACCCCTCCACTTT | CASSQEQGFYSPLHF
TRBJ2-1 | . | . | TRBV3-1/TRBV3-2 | TGTGCCAGCAGCCAAGAGGAAGAGCGGCGAAACAATGAGCAGTTCTTC | CASSQEEERRNNEQFF
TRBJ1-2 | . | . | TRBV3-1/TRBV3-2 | TGTGCCAGCAGCAAAGGAGGGGGTGACTATGGCTACACCTTC | CASSKGGGDYGYTF
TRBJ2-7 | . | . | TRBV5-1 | TGCGCCAGCAGCCCGAGCAGGGGATCCCACTACGAGCAGTACTTC | CASSPSRGSHYEQYF
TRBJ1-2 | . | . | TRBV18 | TGTGCCAGCTCACTCCCCGGGGCCTCCAGGGGCTATGGCTACACCTTC | CASSLPGASRGYGYTF